These T cell receptor beta chains were read from a single sample in a study of blood T cell repertoires in COVID-19. TCRdb's copy holds only in-frame clones and misses some; the assay was immunoSEQ multiplex PCR. The sample lists about 380,000 clones, around 87% occurring once. Sequenced material: PBMCs or T cells enriched from blood (not recorded which). Every receptor here comes from a man aged 25-40 years who had recovered from COVID-19. Each CDR3 is given with its conserved first and last residue. The D gene is left open where the match is weak. The size entry is marked missing in some rows and otherwise reads once, few, many or a size class.

>TRBD1|TRBJ1-2|TRBV3-1/TRBV3-2|12|-
CASSDGTGGYTF
TGTGCCAGCAGCGACGGGACAGGAGGCTACACCTTC
>TRBD1|TRBJ2-4|TRBV6-1|16|-
CASSERRTGAKNIQYF
TGTGCCAGCAGTGAACGTAGGACAGGGGCAAAAAACATTCAGTACTTC
>TRBD1|TRBJ1-3|TRBV7-9|15|few
CASSPEGADGNTIYF
TGTGCCAGCAGCCCGGAGGGGGCGGACGGAAACACCATATATTTT
>TRBD2|TRBJ2-1|TRBV27|15|-
CASSFASGGYNEQFF
TGTGCCAGCAGTTTCGCTAGCGGGGGATACAATGAGCAGTTCTTC
>TRBD1|TRBJ2-7|TRBV2|15|-
CASSENTRGPYEQYF
TGTGCCAGCAGCGAAAATACCAGGGGGCCCTACGAGCAGTACTTC
>TRBD1|TRBJ1-5|TRBV6-5|15|-
CASRPSTGGGQPQHF
TGTGCCAGCAGGCCAAGTACAGGGGGCGGTCAGCCCCAGCATTTT
>TRBD1|TRBJ1-1|TRBV7-8|13|once
CASSLQGGTEAFF
TGTGCCAGCAGCTTACAGGGGGGTACTGAAGCTTTCTTT
>-|TRBJ2-3|TRBV15|16|-
CATSRDRGALAGTQYF
TGTGCCACCAGCAGAGATCGGGGGGCTCTAGCTGGTACGCAGTATTTT
>-|TRBJ2-7|TRBV11-2|13|-
CASSRGGPYEQYF
TGTGCCAGCAGCCGGGGTGGGCCCTACGAGCAGTACTTC
>-|TRBJ2-7|TRBV7-9|15|-
CASSLQGLGGYEQYF
TGTGCCAGCAGCTTACAGGGTCTTGGCGGATACGAGCAGTACTTC
>TRBD2|TRBJ2-7|TRBV19|15|-
CASSGGSGGSYEQYF
TGTGCCAGTAGTGGGGGTAGCGGGGGATCCTACGAGCAGTACTTC
>TRBD1|TRBJ2-7|TRBV6-2/TRBV6-3|13|once
CASSSWGQNEQYF
TGTGCCAGCAGTTCATGGGGACAGAACGAGCAGTACTTC
>-|TRBJ2-1|TRBV7-9|18|-
CASSSLFFRKGEYNEQFF
TGTGCCAGCAGTTCACTCTTCTTTAGGAAAGGGGAATACAATGAGCAGTTCTTC
>TRBD2|TRBJ2-7|TRBV7-9|15|-
CASSRAGGTSYEQYF
TGTGCCAGCAGCCGCGCGGGGGGGACCTCCTACGAGCAGTACTTC
>TRBD1|TRBJ2-2|TRBV19|16|-
CASTIRGTGNTGELFF
TGTGCCAGTACCATACGCGGGACAGGGAACACCGGGGAGCTGTTTTTT
>TRBD1|TRBJ2-1|TRBV6-5|16|once
CASSYRGTGGSNEQFF
TGTGCCAGCAGTTACAGGGGGACAGGGGGCTCGAATGAGCAGTTCTTC
>-|TRBJ1-3|TRBV9|14|-
CASRAHGSGNTIYF
TGTGCCAGCAGAGCCCACGGGTCTGGAAACACCATATATTTT
>TRBD1|TRBJ2-2|TRBV6-5|14|-
CASEGQLNTGELFF
TGTGCCAGTGAGGGACAGCTGAACACCGGGGAGCTGTTTTTT
>TRBD1|TRBJ2-1|TRBV7-2|16|-
CASSTAGTGFYNEQFF
TGTGCCAGCAGCACTGCCGGGACAGGGTTCTACAATGAGCAGTTCTTC
>-|TRBJ1-2|TRBV7-2|17|-
CASSLSWGHPSNYGYTF
TGTGCCAGCAGCTTATCCTGGGGACACCCTTCTAACTATGGCTACACCTTC
>TRBD1|TRBJ1-1|TRBV5-1|15|once
CASSLAPDRANEAFF
TGCGCCAGCAGCTTGGCACCTGACAGGGCTAATGAAGCTTTCTTT
>TRBD1|TRBJ2-7|TRBV7-8|16|-
CASSPPGQGFSYEQYF
TGTGCCAGCAGCCCCCCGGGACAGGGTTTTTCCTACGAGCAGTACTTC
>-|TRBJ1-4|TRBV2|13|-
CASSEARREKLFF
TGTGCCAGTTCGGAGGCGAGGAGAGAAAAACTGTTTTTT
>TRBD1|TRBJ2-4|TRBV3-1/TRBV3-2|13|-
CASSQQGKNIQYF
TGTGCCAGCAGTCAACAGGGGAAAAACATTCAGTACTTC
>-|TRBJ1-2|TRBV4-3|15|-
CASSQEQGANYGYTF
TGCGCCAGCAGCCAGGAACAGGGAGCTAACTATGGCTACACCTTC
>-|TRBJ2-3|TRBV11-1|14|-
CASSFGLQTDTQYF
TGTGCCAGCAGCTTCGGACTACAGACAGATACGCAGTATTTT
>-|TRBJ1-5|TRBV5-4|14|-
CASSLAGYNQPQHF
TGTGCCAGCAGCTTGGCGGGGTACAATCAGCCCCAGCATTTT
>TRBD1|TRBJ2-1|TRBV3-1/TRBV3-2|12|-
CASSTTGNEQFF
TGTGCCAGCAGCACGACAGGGAATGAGCAGTTCTTC
>TRBD1|TRBJ1-2|TRBV27|13|-
CASSLYPGQEGAF
TGTGCCAGCAGTTTATATCCCGGACAGGAAGGCGCCTTC
>-|TRBJ1-1|TRBV7-2|14|few
CASSLRTRATEAFF
TGTGCCAGCAGCTTAAGGACAAGAGCCACTGAAGCTTTCTTT
>-|TRBJ2-7|TRBV5-1|12|-
CASSFNFYEQYF
TGCGCCAGCAGCTTTAACTTCTACGAGCAGTACTTC